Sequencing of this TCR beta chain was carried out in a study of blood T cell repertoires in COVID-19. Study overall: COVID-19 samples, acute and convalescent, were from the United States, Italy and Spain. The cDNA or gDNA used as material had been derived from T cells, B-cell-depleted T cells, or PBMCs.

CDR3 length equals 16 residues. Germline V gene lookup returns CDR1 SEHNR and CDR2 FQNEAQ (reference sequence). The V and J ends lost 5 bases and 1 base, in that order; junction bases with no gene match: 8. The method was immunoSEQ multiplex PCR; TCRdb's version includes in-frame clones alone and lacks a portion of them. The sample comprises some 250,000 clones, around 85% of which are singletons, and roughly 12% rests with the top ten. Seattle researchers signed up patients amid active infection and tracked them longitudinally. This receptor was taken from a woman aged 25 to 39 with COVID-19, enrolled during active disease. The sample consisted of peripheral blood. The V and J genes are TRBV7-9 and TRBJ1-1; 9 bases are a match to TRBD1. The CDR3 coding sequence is TGTGCCAGCAGCCGGGGGACAGGGACAGGGAACACTGAAGCTTTCTTT. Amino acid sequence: CASSRGTGTGNTEAFF. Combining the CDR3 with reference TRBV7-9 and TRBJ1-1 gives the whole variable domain DTGVSQNPRHKITKRGQNVTFRCDPISEHNRLYWYRQTLGQGPEFLTYFQNEAQLEKSRLLSDRFSAERPKGSFSTLEIQRTEQGDSAMYLCASSRGTGTGNTEAFFGQGTRLTVV.